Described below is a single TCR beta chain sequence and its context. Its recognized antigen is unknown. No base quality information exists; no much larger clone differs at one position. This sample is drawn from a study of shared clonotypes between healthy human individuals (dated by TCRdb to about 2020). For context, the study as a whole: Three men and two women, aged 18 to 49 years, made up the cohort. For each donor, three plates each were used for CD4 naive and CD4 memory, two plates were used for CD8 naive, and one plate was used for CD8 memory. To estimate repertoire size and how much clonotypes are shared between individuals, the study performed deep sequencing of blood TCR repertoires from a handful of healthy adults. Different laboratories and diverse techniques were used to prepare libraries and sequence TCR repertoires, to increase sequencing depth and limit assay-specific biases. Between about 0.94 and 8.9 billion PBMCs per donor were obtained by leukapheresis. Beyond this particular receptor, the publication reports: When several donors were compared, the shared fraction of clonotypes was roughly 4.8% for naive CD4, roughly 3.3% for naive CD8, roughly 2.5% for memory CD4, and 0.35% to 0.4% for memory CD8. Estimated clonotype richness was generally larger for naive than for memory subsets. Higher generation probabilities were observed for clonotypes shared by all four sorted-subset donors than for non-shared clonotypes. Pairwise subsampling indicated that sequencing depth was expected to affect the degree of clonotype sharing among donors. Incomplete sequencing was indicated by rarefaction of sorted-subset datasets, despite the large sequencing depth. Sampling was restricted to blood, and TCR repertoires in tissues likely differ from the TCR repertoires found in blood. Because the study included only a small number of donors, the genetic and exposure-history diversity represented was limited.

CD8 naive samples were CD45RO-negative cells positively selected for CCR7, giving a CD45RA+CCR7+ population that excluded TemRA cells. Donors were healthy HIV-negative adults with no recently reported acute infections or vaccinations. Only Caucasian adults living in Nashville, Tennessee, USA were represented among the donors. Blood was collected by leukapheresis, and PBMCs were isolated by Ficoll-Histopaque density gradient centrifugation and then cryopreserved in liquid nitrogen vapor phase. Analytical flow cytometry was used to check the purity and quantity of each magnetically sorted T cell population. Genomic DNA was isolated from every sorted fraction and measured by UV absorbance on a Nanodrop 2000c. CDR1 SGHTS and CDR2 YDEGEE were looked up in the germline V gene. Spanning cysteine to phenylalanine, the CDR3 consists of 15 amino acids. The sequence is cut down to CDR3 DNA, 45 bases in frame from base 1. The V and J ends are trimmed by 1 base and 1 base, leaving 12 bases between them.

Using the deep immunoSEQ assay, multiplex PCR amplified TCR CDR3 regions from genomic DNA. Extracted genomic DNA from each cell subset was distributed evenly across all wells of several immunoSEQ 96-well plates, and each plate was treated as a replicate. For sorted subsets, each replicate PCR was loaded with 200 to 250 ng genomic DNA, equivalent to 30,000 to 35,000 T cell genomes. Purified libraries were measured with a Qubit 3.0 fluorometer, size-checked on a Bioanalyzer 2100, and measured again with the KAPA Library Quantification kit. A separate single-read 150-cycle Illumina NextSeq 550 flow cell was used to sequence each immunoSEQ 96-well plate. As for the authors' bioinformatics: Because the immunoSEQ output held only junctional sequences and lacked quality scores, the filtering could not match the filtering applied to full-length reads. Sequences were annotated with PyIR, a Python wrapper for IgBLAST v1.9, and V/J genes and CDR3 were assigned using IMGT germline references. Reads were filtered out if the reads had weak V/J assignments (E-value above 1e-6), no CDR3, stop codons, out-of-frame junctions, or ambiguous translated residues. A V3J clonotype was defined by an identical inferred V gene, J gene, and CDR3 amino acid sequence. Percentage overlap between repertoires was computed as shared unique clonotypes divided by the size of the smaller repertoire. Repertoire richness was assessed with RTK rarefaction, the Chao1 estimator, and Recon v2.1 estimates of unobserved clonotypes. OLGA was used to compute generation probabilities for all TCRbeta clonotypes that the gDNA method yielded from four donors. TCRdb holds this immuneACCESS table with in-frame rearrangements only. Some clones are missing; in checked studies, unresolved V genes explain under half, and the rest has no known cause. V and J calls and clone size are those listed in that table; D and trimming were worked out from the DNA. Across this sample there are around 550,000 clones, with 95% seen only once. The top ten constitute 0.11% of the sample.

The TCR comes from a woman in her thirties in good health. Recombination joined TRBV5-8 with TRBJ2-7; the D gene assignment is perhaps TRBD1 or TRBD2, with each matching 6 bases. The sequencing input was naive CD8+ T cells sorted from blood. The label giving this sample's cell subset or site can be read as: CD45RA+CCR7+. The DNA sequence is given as TGTGCCAGCAGCTTGAGGGGGGTCCTATCCTACGAGCAGTACTTC. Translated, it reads CASSLRGVLSYEQYF. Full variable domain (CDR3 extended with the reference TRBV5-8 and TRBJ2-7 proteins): EAGVTQSPTHLIKTRGQQATLRCSPISGHTSVYWYQQALGLGLQFLLWYDEGEERNRGNFPPRFSGRQFPNYSSELNVNALELEDSALYLCASSLRGVLSYEQYFGPGTRLTVT.